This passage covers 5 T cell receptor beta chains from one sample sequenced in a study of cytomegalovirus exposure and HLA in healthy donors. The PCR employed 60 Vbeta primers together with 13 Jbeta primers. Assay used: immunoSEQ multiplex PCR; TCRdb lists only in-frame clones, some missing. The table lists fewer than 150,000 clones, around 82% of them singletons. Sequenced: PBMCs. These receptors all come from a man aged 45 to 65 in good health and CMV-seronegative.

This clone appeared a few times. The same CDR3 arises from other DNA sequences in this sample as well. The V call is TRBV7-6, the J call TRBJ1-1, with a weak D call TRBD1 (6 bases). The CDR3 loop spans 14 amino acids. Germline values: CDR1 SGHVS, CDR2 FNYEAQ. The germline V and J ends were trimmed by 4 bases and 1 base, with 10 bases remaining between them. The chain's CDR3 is CASSWDIRNTEAFF. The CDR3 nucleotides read TGTGCCAGCAGCTGGGACATTCGGAACACTGAAGCTTTCTTT.

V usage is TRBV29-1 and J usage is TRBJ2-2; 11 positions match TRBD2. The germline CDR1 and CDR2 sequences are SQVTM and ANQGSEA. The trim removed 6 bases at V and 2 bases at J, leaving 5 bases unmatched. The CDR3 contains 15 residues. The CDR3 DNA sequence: TGCAGCGTGGCAAGACTAGCGGGAAACACCGGGGAGCTGTTTTTT. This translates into CSVARLAGNTGELFF.

CDR3 protein: CASSLTGSRSEAFF. CDR3 coding DNA: TGTGCCAGCAGCCTAACAGGGAGCCGCTCTGAAGCTTTCTTT. This chain links TRBV11-2 with TRBJ1-1, with a possible D match to TRBD1 (6 bases). V gave up 5 bases and J gave up 6 bases, with 16 bases separating them. Germline CDR1 is SGHAT and CDR2 is FQNNGV. This CDR3 is built from 14 residues.

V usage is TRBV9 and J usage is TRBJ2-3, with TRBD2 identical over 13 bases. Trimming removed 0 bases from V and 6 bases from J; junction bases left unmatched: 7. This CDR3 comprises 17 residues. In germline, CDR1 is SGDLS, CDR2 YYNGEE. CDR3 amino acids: CASSVERGLAGKDTQYF. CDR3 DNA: TGTGCCAGCAGCGTAGAGAGGGGACTAGCGGGGAAGGATACGCAGTATTTT.

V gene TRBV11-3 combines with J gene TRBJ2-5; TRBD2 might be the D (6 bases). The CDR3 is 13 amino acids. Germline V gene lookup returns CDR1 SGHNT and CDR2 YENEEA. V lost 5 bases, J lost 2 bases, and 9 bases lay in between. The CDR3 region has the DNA TGTGCCAGCAGCCGTAGCGGACAAGAGACCCAGTACTTC. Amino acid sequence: CASSRSGQETQYF.